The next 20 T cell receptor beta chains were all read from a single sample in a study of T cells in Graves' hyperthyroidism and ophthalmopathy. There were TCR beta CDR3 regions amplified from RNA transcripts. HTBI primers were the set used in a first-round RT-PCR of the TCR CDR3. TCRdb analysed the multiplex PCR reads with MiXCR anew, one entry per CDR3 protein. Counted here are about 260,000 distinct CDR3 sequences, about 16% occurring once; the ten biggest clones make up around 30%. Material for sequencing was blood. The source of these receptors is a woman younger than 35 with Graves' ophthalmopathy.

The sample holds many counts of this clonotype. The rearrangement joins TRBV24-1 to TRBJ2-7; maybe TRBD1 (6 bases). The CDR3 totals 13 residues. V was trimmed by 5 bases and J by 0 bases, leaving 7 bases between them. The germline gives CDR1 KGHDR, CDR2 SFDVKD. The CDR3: CATSGQDSYEQYF. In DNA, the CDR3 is TGTGCCACCAGTGGACAGGACTCCTACGAGCAGTACTTC.

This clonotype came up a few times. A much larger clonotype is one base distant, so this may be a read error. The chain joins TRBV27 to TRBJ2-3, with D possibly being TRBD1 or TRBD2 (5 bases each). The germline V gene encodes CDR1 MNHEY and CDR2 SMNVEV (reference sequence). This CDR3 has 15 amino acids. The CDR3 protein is CASGLAGRGLDTQYF. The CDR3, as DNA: TGTGCCAGCGGTTTGGCAGGGAGAGGATTAGATACGCAGTATTTT.

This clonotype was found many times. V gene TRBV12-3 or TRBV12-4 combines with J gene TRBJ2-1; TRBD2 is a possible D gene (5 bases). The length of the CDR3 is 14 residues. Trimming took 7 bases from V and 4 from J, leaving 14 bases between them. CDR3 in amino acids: CASTFSTRYNEQFF. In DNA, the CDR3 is TGTGCCAGCACCTTCTCCACTAGGTACAATGAGCAGTTCTTC.

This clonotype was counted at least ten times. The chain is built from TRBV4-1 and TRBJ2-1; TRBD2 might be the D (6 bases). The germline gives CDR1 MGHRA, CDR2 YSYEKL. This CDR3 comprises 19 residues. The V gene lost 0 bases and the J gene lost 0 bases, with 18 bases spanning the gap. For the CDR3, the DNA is TGCGCCAGCAGCCAAGAGGGGGTGCTAGCGATGAGCTCCTACAATGAGCAGTTCTTC. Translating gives CASSQEGVLAMSSYNEQFF.

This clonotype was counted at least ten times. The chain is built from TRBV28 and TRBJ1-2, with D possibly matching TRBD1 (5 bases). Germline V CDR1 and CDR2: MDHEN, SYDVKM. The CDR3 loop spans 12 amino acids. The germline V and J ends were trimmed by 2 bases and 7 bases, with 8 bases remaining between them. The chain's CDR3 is CASSLGGIGYTF. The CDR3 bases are TGTGCCAGCAGTTTAGGGGGGATTGGCTACACCTTC.

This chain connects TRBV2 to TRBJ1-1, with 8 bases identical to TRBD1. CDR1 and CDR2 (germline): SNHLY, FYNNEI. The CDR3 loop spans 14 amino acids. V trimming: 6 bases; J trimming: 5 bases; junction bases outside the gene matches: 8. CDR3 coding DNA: TGTGCCAGCAGCAAAGACAGGGGAGGAACTGAAGCTTTCTTT. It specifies CASSKDRGGTEAFF.

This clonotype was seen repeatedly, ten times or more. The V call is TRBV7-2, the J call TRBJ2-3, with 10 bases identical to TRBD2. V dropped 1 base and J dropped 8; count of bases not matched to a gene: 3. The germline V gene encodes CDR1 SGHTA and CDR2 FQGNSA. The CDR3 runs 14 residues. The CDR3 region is CASSLGLAGATQYF. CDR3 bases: TGTGCCAGCAGCTTAGGGCTAGCGGGAGCTACGCAGTATTTT.

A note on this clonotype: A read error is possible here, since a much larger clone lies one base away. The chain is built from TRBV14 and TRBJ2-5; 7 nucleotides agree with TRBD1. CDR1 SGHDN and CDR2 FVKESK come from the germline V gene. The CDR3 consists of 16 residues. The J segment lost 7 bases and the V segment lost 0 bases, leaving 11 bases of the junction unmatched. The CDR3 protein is CASSQDLYRGRRTQYF. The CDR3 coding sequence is TGTGCCAGCAGCCAAGATCTTTACAGGGGAAGAAGGACCCAGTACTTC. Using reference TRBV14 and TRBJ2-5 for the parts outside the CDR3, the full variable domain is EAGVTQFPSHSVIEKGQTVTLRCDPISGHDNLYWYRRVMGKEIKFLLHFVKESKQDESGMPNNRFLAERTGGTYSTLKVQPAELEDSGVYFCASSQDLYRGRRTQYFGPGTRLLVL.

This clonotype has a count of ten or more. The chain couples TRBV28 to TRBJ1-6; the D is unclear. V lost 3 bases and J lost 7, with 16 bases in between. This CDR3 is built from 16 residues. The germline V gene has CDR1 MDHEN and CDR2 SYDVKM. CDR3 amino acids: CASSLSPSFHNSPLHF. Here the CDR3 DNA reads TGTGCCAGCAGTTTGAGTCCCAGCTTTCACAATTCACCCCTCCACTTT.

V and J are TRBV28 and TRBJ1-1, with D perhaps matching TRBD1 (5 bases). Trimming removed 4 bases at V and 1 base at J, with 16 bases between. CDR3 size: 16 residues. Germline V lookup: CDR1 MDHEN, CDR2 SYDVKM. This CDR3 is CASSSTTEDTNTEAFF. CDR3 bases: TGTGCCAGCAGTTCCACGACAGAAGATACGAACACTGAAGCTTTCTTT.

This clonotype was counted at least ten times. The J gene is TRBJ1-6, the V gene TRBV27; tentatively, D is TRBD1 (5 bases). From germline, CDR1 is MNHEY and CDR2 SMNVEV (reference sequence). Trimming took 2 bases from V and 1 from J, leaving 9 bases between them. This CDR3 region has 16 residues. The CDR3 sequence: CASSLVPGSYNSPLHF. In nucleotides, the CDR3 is TGTGCCAGCAGTTTAGTTCCAGGGTCCTATAATTCACCCCTCCACTTT.

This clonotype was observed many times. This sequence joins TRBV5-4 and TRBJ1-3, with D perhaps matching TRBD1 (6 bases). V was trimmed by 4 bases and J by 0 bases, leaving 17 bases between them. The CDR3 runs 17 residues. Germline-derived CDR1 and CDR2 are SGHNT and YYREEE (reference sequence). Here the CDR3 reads CASSPTGNRASGNTIYF. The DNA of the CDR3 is TGTGCCAGCAGCCCAACGGGTAACAGGGCCTCTGGAAACACCATATATTTT.

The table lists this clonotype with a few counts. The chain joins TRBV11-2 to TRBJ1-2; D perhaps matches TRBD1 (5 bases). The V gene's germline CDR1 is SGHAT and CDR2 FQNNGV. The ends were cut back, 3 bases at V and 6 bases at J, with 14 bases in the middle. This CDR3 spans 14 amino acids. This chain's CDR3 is CASSLGGTAHGYTF. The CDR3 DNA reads TGTGCCAGCAGCTTGGGGGGGACTGCCCATGGCTACACCTTC.

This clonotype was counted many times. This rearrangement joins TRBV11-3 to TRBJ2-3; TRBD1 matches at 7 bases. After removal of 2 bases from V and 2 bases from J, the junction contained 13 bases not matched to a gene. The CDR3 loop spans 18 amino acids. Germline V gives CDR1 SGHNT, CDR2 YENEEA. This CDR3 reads CASSLPYLTGKTTDTQYF. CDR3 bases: TGTGCCAGCAGCTTACCCTACTTGACAGGGAAGACCACAGATACGCAGTATTTT.

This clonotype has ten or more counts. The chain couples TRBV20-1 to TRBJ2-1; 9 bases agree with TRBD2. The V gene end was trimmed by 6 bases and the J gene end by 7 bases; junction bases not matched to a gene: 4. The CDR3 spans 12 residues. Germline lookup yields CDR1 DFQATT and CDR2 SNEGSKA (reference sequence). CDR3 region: CSAGLAKNEQFF. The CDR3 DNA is TGCAGTGCCGGACTAGCGAAAAATGAGCAGTTCTTC.

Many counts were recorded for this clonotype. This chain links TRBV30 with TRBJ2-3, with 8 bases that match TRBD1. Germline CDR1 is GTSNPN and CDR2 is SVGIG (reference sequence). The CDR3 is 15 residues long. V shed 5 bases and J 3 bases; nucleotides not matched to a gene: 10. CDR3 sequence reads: CAWEGAGGLTDTQYF. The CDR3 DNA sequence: TGTGCCTGGGAGGGGGCAGGGGGCTTAACAGATACGCAGTATTTT.

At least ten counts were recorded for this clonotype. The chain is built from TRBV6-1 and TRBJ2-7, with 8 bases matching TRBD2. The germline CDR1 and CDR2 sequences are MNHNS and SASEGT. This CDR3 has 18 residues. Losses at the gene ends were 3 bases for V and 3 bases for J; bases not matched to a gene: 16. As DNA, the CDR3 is TGTGCCAGCAGTGACCCCAGCGGGTCGGGGGGGGCCGGCTACGAGCAGTACTTC. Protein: CASSDPSGSGGAGYEQYF.

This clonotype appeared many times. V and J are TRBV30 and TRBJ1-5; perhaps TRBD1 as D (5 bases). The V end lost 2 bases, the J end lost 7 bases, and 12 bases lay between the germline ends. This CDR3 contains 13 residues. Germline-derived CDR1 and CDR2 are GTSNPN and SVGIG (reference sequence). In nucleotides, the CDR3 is TGTGCCTGGAGTCTGACAGCAGGCCAGCCCCAGCATTTT. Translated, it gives CAWSLTAGQPQHF.

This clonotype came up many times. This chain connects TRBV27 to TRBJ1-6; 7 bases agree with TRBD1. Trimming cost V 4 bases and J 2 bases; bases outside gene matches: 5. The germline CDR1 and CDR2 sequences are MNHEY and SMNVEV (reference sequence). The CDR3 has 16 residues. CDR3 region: CASSSRQGTYNSPLHF. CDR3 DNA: TGTGCCAGCAGTTCCAGACAGGGCACCTATAATTCACCCCTCCACTTT.

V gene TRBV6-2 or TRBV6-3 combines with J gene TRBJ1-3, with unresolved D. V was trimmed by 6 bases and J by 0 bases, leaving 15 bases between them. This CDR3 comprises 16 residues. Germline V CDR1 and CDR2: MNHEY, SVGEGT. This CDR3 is CASSLLRVLSGNTIYF. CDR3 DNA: TGTGCCAGCAGCCTACTCCGGGTTCTCTCTGGAAACACCATATATTTT.